The 22 T cell receptor beta chains below all came from one sample that was sequenced in a study of CD4+ T cells in melanoma (dated by TCRdb to 2022 to 2024). Preparation of the library involved the immunoSEQ multiplex PCR assay. The clones in this table, taken by TCRdb from immuneACCESS, are in-frame only. Not every clone is retained; where verified, under half of the shortfall comes from an unresolved V gene, and the cause of the rest is unknown. This sample is represented by 40,000 to 50,000 clones; 89% of them were singletons. The ten largest account for about 12% of the sample. The sequenced sample was peripheral blood. The receptors were sampled from a human donor with melanoma.

This chain uses TRBV13 with TRBJ1-2; D is unclear. The germline CDR1 and CDR2 sequences are PRHDT and FYEKMQ (reference sequence). The CDR3 has 14 residues. Trimming shortened V by 5 bases and J by 5 bases, and 15 bases separated the two germline ends. CDR3 DNA: TGTGCCAGCAGCCCCCGGCGGGGTTCTTATGGCTACACCTTC. Amino acids: CASSPRRGSYGYTF.

The rearrangement links TRBV10-1 to TRBJ2-3; a possible D gene is TRBD1 (6 bases). This CDR3 region has 15 residues. V was clipped by 0 bases and J by 6 bases, with 13 bases between them. Germline V gene lookup returns CDR1 WNHNN and CDR2 SYGVQD (reference sequence). CDR3 loop: CASSESLRGRDTQYF. CDR3 in DNA: TGCGCCAGCAGTGAGTCCCTCAGGGGAAGGGATACGCAGTATTTT.

The rearrangement uses TRBV10-3 and TRBJ2-7; D not certain. CDR3 length equals 13 residues. Germline lookup yields CDR1 ENHRY and CDR2 SYGVKD. Trimming pared 6 bases from V and 0 bases from J, leaving 9 bases between. CDR3 residues: CAIRPTSSYEQYF. The CDR3 coding sequence is TGTGCCATCAGGCCCACAAGCTCCTACGAGCAGTACTTC.

This clone has just a few counts. The chain links TRBV4-1 to TRBJ2-2; the D is unclear. Germline V lookup: CDR1 MGHRA, CDR2 YSYEKL. V lost 0 bases and J lost 2, with 10 bases in between. The CDR3 extends over 16 amino acids. The CDR3 region is CASSQDFGKNTGELFF. DNA for the CDR3: TGCGCCAGCAGCCAAGATTTCGGAAAAAACACCGGGGAGCTGTTTTTT.

The chain links TRBV28 to TRBJ2-7; tentatively, D is TRBD1 (6 bases). This CDR3 region has 14 residues. Germline V gene sequence: CDR1 MDHEN, CDR2 SYDVKM. V was clipped by 0 bases and J by 3 bases, with 9 bases between them. The DNA for the CDR3 is TGTGCCAGCAGTTTATGGCCACAGGGCTACGAGCAGTACTTC. It translates to CASSLWPQGYEQYF. The variable domain in full, with the rest retrieved from reference TRBV28 and TRBJ2-7, is DVKVTQSSRYLVKRTGEKVFLECVQDMDHENMFWYRQDPGLGLRLIYFSYDVKMKEKGDIPEGYSVSREKKERFSLILESASTNQTSMYLCASSLWPQGYEQYFGPGTRLTVT.

The rearrangement uses TRBV7-8 and TRBJ1-3; D unclear. CDR1 is SGHVS and CDR2 is FQNEAQ in the germline V gene. V was shortened by 5 bases and J by 5 bases, with 10 bases between the two germline ends. The CDR3 is 13 residues long. CDR3 nucleotide sequence: TGTGCCAGCAGCACCAGTAACCGAAACACCATATATTTT. Residues: CASSTSNRNTIYF.

The V and J genes are TRBV19 and TRBJ2-4; TRBD1 aligns across 9 bases. Germline-derived CDR1 and CDR2 are LNHDA and SQIVND (reference sequence). This CDR3 contains 15 residues. V dropped 5 bases and J dropped 2; count of bases not matched to a gene: 4. The CDR3 coding sequence is TGTGCCAGTAGTGGGGACAGGGTAACCAAAAACATTCAGTACTTC. The encoded protein is CASSGDRVTKNIQYF.

The count of this clone is one. The rearrangement links TRBV7-3 to TRBJ2-2; weak D call: TRBD1 (5 bases). There are 15 residues in the CDR3. CDR1 is SGHTA and CDR2 is FQGTGA in the germline V gene. V lost 0 bases and J 7 bases, leaving 12 bases between the germline ends. The CDR3 loop reads CASSLTSLRVGELFF. CDR3 bases: TGTGCCAGCAGCTTAACGTCACTCAGGGTCGGGGAGCTGTTTTTT.

The chain links TRBV14 to TRBJ1-2, with 7 nucleotides matching TRBD1. Per germline, CDR1 SGHDN and CDR2 FVKESK. The CDR3 is 12 amino acids. Unmatched junction bases numbered 3, after V lost 4 bases and J lost 7 bases. The CDR3 nucleotides are TGTGCCAGCAGCCCGACAGGGATTGGCTACACCTTC. This sequence encodes CASSPTGIGYTF. Combining the CDR3 with reference TRBV14 and TRBJ1-2 gives the whole variable domain EAGVTQFPSHSVIEKGQTVTLRCDPISGHDNLYWYRRVMGKEIKFLLHFVKESKQDESGMPNNRFLAERTGGTYSTLKVQPAELEDSGVYFCASSPTGIGYTFGSGTRLTVV.

This clone showed up just a few times. The chain links TRBV7-9 to TRBJ1-6; the D gene is possibly TRBD1 (5 bases). V lost 2 bases and J 6 bases, leaving 8 bases between the germline ends. The CDR3 is made up of 14 amino acids. Germline V CDR1 and CDR2: SEHNR, FQNEAQ (reference sequence). CDR3 sequence reads: CASSLSGSNSPLHF. The CDR3 DNA reads TGTGCCAGCAGCTTATCAGGGTCTAATTCACCCCTCCACTTT.

This clone was observed a handful of times. The chain has TRBV28 and TRBJ2-5; perhaps TRBD1 as D (6 bases). The CDR3 is made up of 13 amino acids. The V gene lost 10 bases and the J gene lost 2 bases, with 14 bases spanning the gap. Germline values: CDR1 MDHEN, CDR2 SYDVKM. This CDR3 is CATAGDGQETQYF. CDR3 DNA: TGTGCCACCGCAGGGGACGGACAAGAGACCCAGTACTTC. Based on the CDR3 plus reference TRBV28 and TRBJ2-5, the full variable domain is DVKVTQSSRYLVKRTGEKVFLECVQDMDHENMFWYRQDPGLGLRLIYFSYDVKMKEKGDIPEGYSVSREKKERFSLILESASTNQTSMYLCATAGDGQETQYFGPGTRLLVL.

V usage is TRBV5-1 and J usage is TRBJ2-1; D not resolved. There are 11 residues in the CDR3. V shed 5 bases and J shed 4 bases, with 4 bases lying between them. Germline-derived CDR1 and CDR2 are SGHRS and YFSETQ. The CDR3 protein is CASSQYNEQFF. The DNA of the CDR3 is TGCGCCAGCAGTCAGTACAATGAGCAGTTCTTC.

The V gene is TRBV9, the J gene TRBJ1-4; 10 nucleotides align to TRBD1. J gave up 2 bases and V 3 bases, and 7 bases lay outside the gene matches. CDR3 size: 17 residues. Germline V lookup: CDR1 SGDLS, CDR2 YYNGEE. CDR3 protein: CASSGGQGPSTNEKLFF. The CDR3, as DNA: TGTGCCAGCAGCGGGGGACAGGGGCCGTCGACTAATGAAAAACTGTTTTTT. Complete variable domain (other parts from reference TRBV9 and TRBJ1-4): DSGVTQTPKHLITATGQRVTLRCSPRSGDLSVYWYQQSLDQGLQFLIQYYNGEERAKGNILERFSAQQFPDLHSELNLSSLELGDSALYFCASSGGQGPSTNEKLFFGSGTQLSVL.

The rearrangement links TRBV7-3 to TRBJ1-2; D is possibly TRBD1 (5 bases). This CDR3 is 13 amino acids long. The germline CDR1 and CDR2 sequences are SGHTA and FQGTGA. The V gene lost 2 bases and the J gene lost 13 bases, with 17 bases spanning the gap. CDR3 amino acids: CASSLDDSTPLTF. As DNA, the CDR3 is TGTGCCAGCAGCTTAGACGACAGTACGCCGCTCACCTTC.

The chain couples TRBV5-1 to TRBJ2-1; 11 bases are a match to TRBD2. CDR3 size: 15 residues. Germline V lookup: CDR1 SGHRS, CDR2 YFSETQ. V shed 1 base, J shed 4 bases, and the junction held 1 base outside the gene matches. The CDR3 region has the DNA TGCGCCAGCAGCTTGACTAGCGGGGGTTACAATGAGCAGTTCTTC. Protein product: CASSLTSGGYNEQFF.

V and J are TRBV6-5 and TRBJ2-7; 7 bases line up with TRBD1. The trim removed 6 bases at V and 9 bases at J, leaving 14 bases unmatched. This CDR3 has 14 residues. Germline lookup yields CDR1 MNHEY and CDR2 SVGAGI. CDR3: CASSADRVGTGQYF. The CDR3 DNA reads as TGTGCCAGCAGCGCCGACAGGGTTGGGACGGGGCAGTACTTC.

In its sample, this clone was seen a few times. V and J are TRBV7-2 and TRBJ1-1; D is uncertain. Looked up from germline, CDR1 is SGHTA and CDR2 is FQGNSA. There are 13 residues in the CDR3. Trimming pared 1 base from V and 1 base from J, leaving 4 bases between. CDR3 nucleotide sequence: TGTGCCAGCAGCTTAGACAGGAACACTGAAGCTTTCTTT. It codes for CASSLDRNTEAFF.

This chain uses TRBV14 with TRBJ1-4; a weak D match, TRBD1 (5 bases). Germline CDR1 and CDR2: SGHDN and FVKESK. This CDR3 has 15 amino acids. V was clipped by 0 bases and J by 8 bases, with 13 bases between them. In DNA, the CDR3 is TGTGCCAGCAGCCAAGAGGGGGGACCGGGGGAAAAACTGTTTTTT. It yields the protein CASSQEGGPGEKLFF.

J is TRBJ1-1 and V is TRBV27; the match to TRBD1 covers 7 bases. Germline V gives CDR1 MNHEY, CDR2 SMNVEV (reference sequence). The CDR3 totals 15 residues. The V segment lost 4 bases and the J segment 4 bases; nucleotides outside the gene matches: 9. The CDR3 sequence is CASSYRQGGITEAFF. CDR3 coding DNA: TGTGCCAGCAGTTATCGACAGGGTGGGATCACTGAAGCTTTCTTT.

V gene TRBV5-1 combines with J gene TRBJ2-5; D gene ambiguous. CDR1 is SGHRS and CDR2 is YFSETQ in the germline V gene. There are 17 residues in the CDR3. V gave up 0 bases and J gave up 1 base, with 16 bases separating them. CDR3 in amino acids: CASSLEPSQRFQETQYF. In DNA, the CDR3 is TGCGCCAGCAGCTTGGAACCATCTCAGAGATTCCAAGAGACCCAGTACTTC.

The chain joins TRBV7-2 to TRBJ2-2; the D is unclear. Germline assignment: CDR1 SGHTA and CDR2 FQGNSA. The ends were cut back, 5 bases at V and 2 bases at J, with 15 bases in the middle. The CDR3 has 16 residues. This CDR3 is CASSPEQLGNTGELFF. The CDR3 nucleotides read TGTGCCAGCAGCCCAGAGCAACTGGGCAACACCGGGGAGCTGTTTTTT.

This chain uses TRBV4-1 with TRBJ2-1, with unresolved D. The CDR3 has 12 residues. Deletions cut 3 bases from V and 6 bases from J, with 6 bases between. The germline V gene has CDR1 MGHRA and CDR2 YSYEKL. This CDR3 reads CASSHGPNEQFF. The CDR3 DNA sequence: TGCGCCAGCAGCCACGGACCCAATGAGCAGTTCTTC.